This T cell receptor beta chain derives from a study of Tregs in tolerant kidney transplant recipients. Study outcomes and limitations: For some patients, primers changed over time, blocking nucleotide-level comparison.

Related graft donors supplied nonmyeloablative bone marrow transplants, and mixed chimerism was transient. Regarding this clone: Its antigen is as yet unknown.

Trimming took off 1 base at V and 4 bases at J, with 9 bases between the two ends. Germline loops: CDR1 ENHRY, CDR2 SYGVKD. This CDR3 spans 14 amino acids. Sequencing used immunoSEQ multiplex PCR; TCRdb keeps in-frame clones, though not all of them. The sample yields tens of thousands of clones, more than 85% seen once. The sample consisted of CD4+ T cells from blood (PBMCs), taken 12 months after the transplant. The V and J genes are TRBV10-3 and TRBJ2-3; D is uncertain. The TCR comes from a human patient who received a combined kidney and bone marrow transplant. Some T cells here may be from the graft donor. The CDR3 DNA reads as TGTGCCATCAGTGAGTTTACGGTATCAGATACGCAGTATTTT. Its protein is CAISEFTVSDTQYF.